The clone carrying this TCR beta chain was observed a few times. In germline, CDR1 is KGHSH, CDR2 LQKENI. With 2 bases removed from V and 2 bases from J, the gap between germline ends came to 9 bases. The CDR3 is 14 residues long. This record belongs to a study of OX40 agonist ivuxolimab in advanced cancers. Clones were sequenced by immunoSEQ multiplex PCR, and TCRdb holds only the in-frame ones, with some missing. The data contain about 100,000 clones, around 89% of them singletons. V gene TRBV18 combines with J gene TRBJ1-2; D is undetermined. The TCR sequence derives from an adult with an advanced solid tumor such as melanoma, head and neck, liver or kidney cancer. Material: CD4+ or CD8+ T cells sorted from blood, obtained in a trial of the OX40 agonist ivuxolimab. In nucleotides, the CDR3 is TGTGCCAGCTCACCAGTGGCAGACAACTATGGCTACACCTTC. Its protein product is CASSPVADNYGYTF.